This entry is about one T cell receptor (beta chain). Its antigen is unknown. The CDR3 runs to 15 residues. Per germline, CDR1 LNHDA and CDR2 SQIVND (reference sequence). The V segment lost 3 bases and the J segment 5 bases; nucleotides outside the gene matches: 9. The source of the sample is a study of cytomegalovirus exposure and HLA in healthy donors. The primer mix had 60 Vbeta and 13 Jbeta primers. Only in-frame clones appear in the TCRdb table, and some are missing; sequencing was by immunoSEQ multiplex PCR. The sample lists some 220,000 clones; roughly 73% were seen once. Nominal health characterized the donors when sampled, though unrecorded immune exposures were likely. Study-wide results and limits: Accurate prediction of most subjects' HLA-A and HLA-B alleles from TCR beta sequences was reported. Cytomegalovirus association was assigned to some 160 TCR beta chains. A likely sequencing artifact accounted for one observed cluster of highly shared sequence variants.

The receptor's source is a boy aged 5-17 years in good health and CMV-seronegative. Sequencing input: PBMCs. The J gene is TRBJ2-5, the V gene TRBV19, with 7 positions matching TRBD1. The CDR3 nucleotides are TGTGCCAGTAGTATGGGACGGACGGGACAGGAGACCCAGTACTTC. This sequence encodes CASSMGRTGQETQYF. Full variable domain (rest looked up from reference TRBV19 and TRBJ2-5): DGGITQSPKYLFRKEGQNVTLSCEQNLNHDAMYWYRQDPGQGLRLIYYSQIVNDFQKGDIAEGYSVSREKKESFPLTVTSAQKNPTAFYLCASSMGRTGQETQYFGPGTRLLVL.